This TCR beta chain was profiled in a study of vaccination and CD4 T cells after COVID-19 (dated by TCRdb to the early 2020s). Some background on the complete study: Convalescent patients had a positive SARS-CoV-2 result on nasal swab PCR, and of these patients, several had mild disease and one had severe disease. The convalescent cohort included six males and four females, with two Hispanic individuals, seven Caucasians, two Asians and one multiracial person. Two doses of either the Pfizer-BioNTech BNT162b2 vaccine (n=8) or the Moderna mRNA-1273 vaccine (n=2) were administered to participants. Post-COVID blood samples were collected from convalescent patients a median of around 96 days after diagnosis, with a range of about 30 to 170 days. The time from the second vaccine dose to post-vaccine blood sampling had a median of 72 days and ranged from roughly 12 to 250 days. For stimulating the cultures, overlapping spike peptide pools were used, derived from SARS-CoV-2 as well as from the common cold coronaviruses HCoV-NL63, HCoV-OC43 and HCoV-229E. As controls, cultures received a CEFX viral epitope pool (the positive control), an HIV-1 Nef peptide pool (the negative control), or no peptide at all. In roughly nine COVID-19 convalescent patients and a few infection-naive healthy vaccine recipients, the spike-specific CD4+ TCR repertoire before mRNA vaccination was compared with the repertoire after mRNA vaccination. The investigation overall reported the following: Among the post-vaccine SARS-CoV-2-reactive clones in convalescent patients, a median approximately 90% showed up only after vaccination, which suggests vaccine-specific priming. Although the median number of SARS-CoV-2-reactive clonotypes went up from roughly 19 after infection to more than 30 after vaccination, the increase was not significant. Of the vaccine-specific clones found in convalescent patients, nearly all (304 of 307) were mono-reactive for SARS-CoV-2 spike instead of being cross-reactive with common cold coronaviruses. Relatively few convalescent patients were included in the study, and early timepoints after natural infection were not analyzed.

This clonotype was detected only a few times. The clone's antigen remains unknown. The record has no base qualities; no much larger clone is one base away. The label giving this sample's treatment or condition can be read as: approximately nine-day PBMC culture with coronavirus spike peptide pools or control peptides (ViraFEST assay). To expand antigen-specific T cells with peptide pools and then pick out the expanded clonotypes through TCR sequencing, the study relied on the ViraFEST assay. The positive SARS-CoV-2 PCR tests of the convalescent patients were dated from March to December 2020, before the Alpha, Beta and Delta variants emerged in the United States. More than 1.5 million PBMCs per well were cultured in IMDM with roughly 4.8% human AB serum and 8.5 to 10 IU/ml IL-2, plus 10 ug/ml peptide pools. Half of the culture medium was replaced with fresh IL-2-containing medium on days 3 and 7. CD4+ T cells were isolated after about 10 days of culture through negative selection using the EasySep CD4+ T cell isolation kit. PBMCs were separated from whole blood using Ficoll-Paque Plus gradient centrifugation and then either used fresh or cryopreserved at -140C. In general, triplicate wells were set up for every culture condition.

V was cut back by 1 base and J by 1 base, leaving a gap of 7 bases between them. CDR1 and CDR2 (DFQATT, SNEGSKA) derive from the germline V gene (reference sequence). Its CDR3 holds 14 amino acids, cysteine through phenylalanine. The only DNA kept is the CDR3, 42 bases in frame from the first base. Libraries were built with PCR. DNA from cultured CD4+ T cells was subjected to TCR sequencing with the Oncomine TCR Beta short-read assay at the Johns Hopkins FTIC core. The QIAamp micro DNA kit was used to extract genomic DNA from the cultured CD4+ T cells. The Oncomine TCR Beta libraries from cultured CD4+ T cells were pooled using unique dual indexes and then sequenced on an Illumina iSeq 100. In the source study's methods: Non-productive sequences were removed, and CDR3s not starting with C, not ending with F or W, or shorter than 7 amino acids were discarded. The MANAFEST web application was used to identify antigen-specific clonotypes by comparing peptide-stimulated wells against reference wells and other culture wells. To be called positive, a clone needed an FDR below 0.05, an odds ratio above 5, and a productive frequency above 0.1% in at least two of three replicate wells. Clonotypes that were significantly expanded in both SARS-CoV-2 spike wells and at least one common cold coronavirus spike condition were defined as cross-reactive. Similarity between CDR3 sequences was evaluated in R version 3.6.1 using Levenshtein distances (stringdist) and unrooted phylogenetic trees (ape). Through fastp at Q25 and MiXCR, TCRdb rebuilt clones from the public reads, retaining in-frame beta chains. Merged by CDR3 protein, the rows form single entries marked with the most common genes and DNA. TCRdb's processing, not the study's, gives the V and J calls here. Recorded for this sample are approximately 8,100 distinct CDR3 sequences; roughly three fifths of them occurred a single time. The ten top clones hold about 23% of the sample.

The material sequenced was CD4+ T cells from blood, cultured in vitro. The TCR originated in a human donor who had recovered from COVID-19. The chain uses TRBV20-1 and TRBJ2-2; the D segment could be TRBD2, given 5 matching bases. The CDR3 reads as follows: CSARASLNTGELFF. The nucleotides are TGCAGTGCTAGAGCTAGCCTGAACACCGGGGAGCTGTTTTTT.